Below are 9 T cell receptor beta chains sequenced from a single sample in a study of T cell repertoires in cytomegalovirus infection. No antigen has been identified for these receptors. TCRdb reanalysed the reads using MiXCR and keeps one entry per CDR3 protein. The sample includes about 770,000 distinct CDR3 sequences, almost 30% of them seen just once. Here the sequenced sample was cultured CD8+ T cells from PBMCs, taken from culture after CMV antigen stimulation. The receptors shown here come from a human donor in good health (CMV status not recorded). Some clones in this sample may be carry-over from other donors' samples.

This clonotype has a handful of counts. This rearrangement joins TRBV7-3 to TRBJ2-1; D not resolved. V was shortened by 0 bases and J by 3 bases, with 15 bases between the two germline ends. There are 17 residues in the CDR3. Germline CDR1 and CDR2: SGHTA and FQGTGA. The CDR3 DNA is TGTGCCAGCAGCTTAACAGGCCTTTCCTCTCGCTACAATGAGCAGTTCTTC. This sequence encodes CASSLTGLSSRYNEQFF.

This clonotype has a count of ten or more. The chain is built from TRBV19 and TRBJ1-1; D unresolved. The CDR3 spans 16 residues. Germline CDR1 is LNHDA and CDR2 is SQIVND (reference sequence). V was shortened by 4 bases and J by 0 bases, with 15 bases between the two germline ends. CDR3 region: CASSRPAGSLNTEAFF. CDR3 DNA sequence: TGTGCCAGTAGTAGGCCCGCGGGATCCCTGAACACTGAAGCTTTCTTT.

At least ten counts were recorded for this clonotype. The J gene is TRBJ1-6, the V gene TRBV7-8, with D unresolved. The CDR3 has 17 amino acids. The V end lost 4 bases, the J end lost 0 bases, and 13 bases lay between the germline ends. Germline CDR1 SGHVS, CDR2 FQNEAQ. In nucleotides, the CDR3 is TGTGCCAGCAGCTCCACCCCGCTGAGCTCCTATAATTCACCCCTCCACTTT. It encodes CASSSTPLSSYNSPLHF.

This clonotype appeared many times. The chain combines TRBV7-3 with TRBJ2-3; 10 bases map to TRBD1. Germline CDR1 reads SGHTA; CDR2 reads FQGTGA. The CDR3 extends over 16 amino acids. Unmatched junction bases numbered 11, after V lost 11 bases and J lost 0 bases. CDR3 in DNA: TGTGCCTCCGGGACAGGGGTCCTTACCAGCACAGATACGCAGTATTTT. It translates to CASGTGVLTSTDTQYF.

The V gene is TRBV7-3, the J gene TRBJ2-1; TRBD2 aligns across 7 bases. Germline V CDR1 and CDR2: SGHTA, FQGTGA. Trimming cost V 2 bases and J 2 bases; bases outside gene matches: 9. The CDR3 runs 17 residues. The CDR3 region has the DNA TGTGCCAGCAGCTTACAAGGTACGGCGGGGGCCTACAATGAGCAGTTCTTC. Protein product: CASSLQGTAGAYNEQFF.

The chain has TRBV19 and TRBJ2-7; D perhaps matches TRBD2 (5 bases). The CDR3 consists of 14 residues. Between the trimmed V and J ends, which lost 5 bases and 0 bases, there was a span of 11 bases. The germline CDR1 and CDR2 sequences are LNHDA and SQIVND (reference sequence). This CDR3 reads CASSPGDYSYEQYF. The CDR3 nucleotides read TGTGCCAGTAGTCCGGGTGACTACTCCTACGAGCAGTACTTC. Combining the CDR3 with reference TRBV19 and TRBJ2-7 gives the whole variable domain DGGITQSPKYLFRKEGQNVTLSCEQNLNHDAMYWYRQDPGQGLRLIYYSQIVNDFQKGDIAEGYSVSREKKESFPLTVTSAQKNPTAFYLCASSPGDYSYEQYFGPGTRLTVT.

This rearrangement joins TRBV14 to TRBJ2-3, with D unclear. CDR3 length: 14 amino acids. CDR1 is SGHDN and CDR2 is FVKESK in the germline V gene. Trimming removed 3 bases at V and 3 bases at J, with 10 bases between. The CDR3 sequence: CASSHKEPTDTQYF. The CDR3 coding sequence is TGTGCCAGCAGCCACAAGGAGCCGACAGATACGCAGTATTTT.

This sequence joins TRBV9 and TRBJ1-1; D gene ambiguous. Trimming left V 4 bases short and J 6 bases short, with 4 bases between. The length of the CDR3 is 10 residues. Germline CDR1 SGDLS, CDR2 YYNGEE. The CDR3, as DNA: TGTGCCAGCAGCACGTCTGAAGCTTTCTTT. The encoded protein is CASSTSEAFF. The full variable domain, rest sourced from reference TRBV9 and TRBJ1-1, is DSGVTQTPKHLITATGQRVTLRCSPRSGDLSVYWYQQSLDQGLQFLIQYYNGEERAKGNILERFSAQQFPDLHSELNLSSLELGDSALYFCASSTSEAFFGQGTRLTVV.

The rearrangement uses TRBV19 and TRBJ2-5; D remains unclear. The CDR3 extends over 14 amino acids. V was shortened by 7 bases and J by 1 base, with 13 bases between the two germline ends. Germline lookup yields CDR1 LNHDA and CDR2 SQIVND (reference sequence). This chain's CDR3 is CASKVGYLQETQYF. As DNA, the CDR3 is TGTGCCAGTAAGGTGGGGTATCTCCAAGAGACCCAGTACTTC.